This TCR beta chain was sequenced for a study of type 1 regulatory T cells. Study summary: T-allo10 is a Tr1-enriched, alloantigen-specific CD4 T cell product made in vitro.

This clonotype was counted a few times. Its antigen remains unknown. Notes on the study in general: Compared with non-Tr1 cells, Tr1 cells showed a narrower TCR repertoire.

TCRdb reanalysed the reads using MiXCR and keeps one entry per CDR3 protein. Counted here are about 71,000 distinct CDR3 sequences, roughly 20% occurring once; the ten biggest clones make up roughly 8%. The receptor was derived from a human donor in good health. Sequenced input: cultured type 1 regulatory T (Tr1) cells, either the whole culture or a sorted fraction (not recorded which).

Written as DNA, the CDR3 is TGTGCCAGCAGTTACTCGATTAGTCTCACCGGGGAGCTGTTTTTT. This translates into CASSYSISLTGELFF. The V call is TRBV6-5, the J call TRBJ2-2; the D is unclear. The CDR3 is 15 amino acids. V was pared by 0 bases and J by 4 bases, with 9 bases between. Germline lookup yields CDR1 MNHEY and CDR2 SVGAGI.